These T cell receptor beta chains were read from a single sample in a study of blood T cell repertoires in COVID-19. The method was immunoSEQ multiplex PCR; TCRdb's version includes in-frame clones alone and lacks a portion of them. The data show 55,000 to 90,000 clones, around 89% seen once. Sequenced material: peripheral blood. The receptors were sampled from a human donor in a cohort sampled during active COVID-19. Both conserved end residues are part of each CDR3. D genes are given only for firm matches. Size is omitted from some rows. Given values are once, few, many or a class for expanded clones.

.	TRBV5-1	.	TRBJ1-6	CASSLGTVYNSPLHF	TGCGCCAGCAGCTTGGGGACAGTTTATAATTCACCCCTCCACTTT
.	TRBV6-2/TRBV6-3	TRBD1	TRBJ2-5	CASSYNGQGAWETQYF	TGTGCCAGCAGTTACAACGGACAGGGGGCTTGGGAGACCCAGTACTTC
.	TRBV5-1	TRBD2	TRBJ2-1	CASSWGGAGVGNEQFF	TGCGCCAGCAGCTGGGGTGGGGCGGGAGTCGGCAATGAGCAGTTCTTC
.	TRBV6-6	TRBD2	TRBJ2-2	CASSRGLAGGGNEELFF	TGTGCCAGCAGTCGGGGACTAGCGGGAGGGGGGAACGAGGAGCTGTTTTTT
.	TRBV27	TRBD1	TRBJ1-1	CASSPGTANTEAFF	TGTGCCAGCAGTCCAGGGACAGCAAACACTGAAGCTTTCTTT
.	TRBV7-9	TRBD1	TRBJ1-1	CASSLGQGDTEAFF	TGTGCCAGCAGCCTGGGACAGGGAGATACTGAAGCTTTCTTT
.	TRBV24-1	.	TRBJ1-5	CATTGGSNQPQHF	TGTGCCACCACTGGGGGGAGCAATCAGCCCCAGCATTTT
.	TRBV7-9	TRBD2	TRBJ2-3	CASGGGTQYF	TGTGCCAGCGGCGGGGGTACGCAGTATTTT
.	TRBV6-5	.	TRBJ2-5	CASPSTRDETQYF	TGTGCCAGCCCTAGCACGAGAGACGAGACCCAGTACTTC
.	TRBV6-5	.	TRBJ1-2	CATQRIRDNYGYTF	TGTGCCACCCAGCGGATTCGGGATAACTATGGCTACACCTTC
few	TRBV10-3	.	TRBJ1-5	CAISEHSVRGYYSNQPQHF	TGTGCCATCAGTGAGCACTCGGTTCGGGGATATTATAGCAATCAGCCCCAGCATTTT
.	TRBV29-1	.	TRBJ1-2	CSVERAEGPDGYTF	TGCAGCGTTGAGAGGGCAGAAGGGCCAGATGGCTACACCTTC
.	TRBV6-5	.	TRBJ2-5	CASSGGRETQYF	TGTGCCAGCAGCGGAGGTCGAGAGACCCAGTACTTC
.	TRBV6-5	TRBD1	TRBJ2-1	CASRGRDRGHEQFF	TGTGCCAGCAGGGGCCGGGACAGGGGTCATGAGCAGTTCTTC
.	TRBV18	.	TRBJ1-3	CASSPMGADRGEYSGNTIYF	TGTGCCAGCTCACCAATGGGAGCAGACCGTGGGGAATACTCTGGAAACACCATATATTTT
once	TRBV2	TRBD2	TRBJ2-3	CATWGGSLPDTQYF	TGTGCTACGTGGGGCGGGAGTCTGCCAGATACGCAGTATTTT
.	TRBV27	TRBD2	TRBJ2-1	CASSSSLWTSGSDEQFF	TGTGCCAGCAGTTCCTCCCTCTGGACTAGCGGGAGCGATGAGCAGTTCTTC
.	TRBV4-1	TRBD2	TRBJ2-3	CASSQVASGRRDTQYF	TGCGCCAGCAGCCAAGTTGCTAGCGGGAGGAGAGATACGCAGTATTTT
.	TRBV13	.	TRBJ1-2	CASSAGFYGYTF	TGTGCCAGCAGCGCGGGATTCTATGGCTACACCTTC
.	TRBV10-2	TRBD1	TRBJ1-1	CASSEQGDSTEAFF	TGCGCCAGCAGTGAACAGGGGGATAGCACTGAAGCTTTCTTT
.	TRBV29-1	TRBD2	TRBJ2-7	CSVGTSESSYEQYF	TGCAGCGTAGGGACTAGCGAAAGCTCCTACGAGCAGTACTTC
few	TRBV23-1	.	TRBJ2-5	CASSQSPRAETQYF	TGCGCCAGCAGTCAATCTCCGAGGGCCGAGACCCAGTACTTC
.	TRBV7-7	.	TRBJ2-5	CASSTLPGVQETQYF	TGTGCTAGCAGCACCCTCCCGGGGGTACAAGAGACCCAGTACTTC
.	TRBV7-2	TRBD1	TRBJ1-2	CASSGQGFSYTF	TGTGCCAGCAGCGGACAGGGATTCAGCTACACCTTC